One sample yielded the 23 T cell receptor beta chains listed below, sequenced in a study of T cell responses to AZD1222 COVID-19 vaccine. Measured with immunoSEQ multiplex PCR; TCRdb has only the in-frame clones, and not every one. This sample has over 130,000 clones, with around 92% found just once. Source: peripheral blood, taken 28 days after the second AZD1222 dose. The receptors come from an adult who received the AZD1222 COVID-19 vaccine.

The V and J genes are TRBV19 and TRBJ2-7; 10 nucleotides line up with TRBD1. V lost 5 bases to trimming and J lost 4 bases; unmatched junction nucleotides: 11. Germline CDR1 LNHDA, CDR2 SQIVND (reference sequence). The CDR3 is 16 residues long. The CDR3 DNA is TGTGCCAGTAGTTTGCTACTGGGACAGGGGTGGTACGAGCAGTACTTC. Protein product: CASSLLLGQGWYEQYF. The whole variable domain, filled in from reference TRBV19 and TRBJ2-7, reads DGGITQSPKYLFRKEGQNVTLSCEQNLNHDAMYWYRQDPGQGLRLIYYSQIVNDFQKGDIAEGYSVSREKKESFPLTVTSAQKNPTAFYLCASSLLLGQGWYEQYFGPGTRLTVT.

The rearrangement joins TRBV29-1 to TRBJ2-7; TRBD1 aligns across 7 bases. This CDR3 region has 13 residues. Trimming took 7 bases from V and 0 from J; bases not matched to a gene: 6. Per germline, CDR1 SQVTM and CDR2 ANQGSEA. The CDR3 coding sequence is TGCAGCGCTTCGGGACAGAGCTCCTACGAGCAGTACTTC. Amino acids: CSASGQSSYEQYF.

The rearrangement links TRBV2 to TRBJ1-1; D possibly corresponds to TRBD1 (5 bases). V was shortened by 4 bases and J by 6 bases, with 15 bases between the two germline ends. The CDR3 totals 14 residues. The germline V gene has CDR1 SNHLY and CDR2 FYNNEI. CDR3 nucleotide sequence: TGTGCCAGCAGTGGCGAGGGTGTCAGGGCTGAAGCTTTCTTT. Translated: CASSGEGVRAEAFF.

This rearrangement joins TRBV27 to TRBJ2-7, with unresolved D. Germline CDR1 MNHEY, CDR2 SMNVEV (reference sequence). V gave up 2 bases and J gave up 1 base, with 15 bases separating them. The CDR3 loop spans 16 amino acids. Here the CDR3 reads CASSLEVRRSSYEQYF. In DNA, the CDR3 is TGTGCCAGCAGTTTAGAGGTCCGGCGGTCATCCTACGAGCAGTACTTC.

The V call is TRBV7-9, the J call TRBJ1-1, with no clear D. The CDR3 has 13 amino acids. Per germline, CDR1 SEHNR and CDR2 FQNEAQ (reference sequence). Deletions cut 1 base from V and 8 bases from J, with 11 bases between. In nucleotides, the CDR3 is TGTGCCAGCAGCTTAGACGTGTCCAGGGAAGCTTTCTTT. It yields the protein CASSLDVSREAFF. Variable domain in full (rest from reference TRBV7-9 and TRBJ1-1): DTGVSQNPRHKITKRGQNVTFRCDPISEHNRLYWYRQTLGQGPEFLTYFQNEAQLEKSRLLSDRFSAERPKGSFSTLEIQRTEQGDSAMYLCASSLDVSREAFFGQGTRLTVV.

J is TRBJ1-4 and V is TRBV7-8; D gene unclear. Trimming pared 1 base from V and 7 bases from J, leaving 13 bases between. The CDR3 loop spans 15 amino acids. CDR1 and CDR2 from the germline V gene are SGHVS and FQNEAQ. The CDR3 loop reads CASSLGRGAGEKLFF. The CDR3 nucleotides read TGTGCCAGCAGCTTAGGCCGGGGAGCTGGTGAAAAACTGTTTTTT.

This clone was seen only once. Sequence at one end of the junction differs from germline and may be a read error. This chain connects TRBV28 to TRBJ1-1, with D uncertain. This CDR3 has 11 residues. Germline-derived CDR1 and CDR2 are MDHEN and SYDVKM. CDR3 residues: CASSFARTGYF. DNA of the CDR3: TGTGCCAGCAGTTTTGCACGGACGGGCTACTTT.

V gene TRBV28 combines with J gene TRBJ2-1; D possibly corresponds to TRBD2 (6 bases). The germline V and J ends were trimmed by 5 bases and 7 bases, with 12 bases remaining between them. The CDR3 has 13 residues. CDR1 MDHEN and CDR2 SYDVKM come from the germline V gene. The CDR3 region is CASSGLPLNEQFF. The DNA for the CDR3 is TGTGCCAGCAGTGGACTACCCCTAAATGAGCAGTTCTTC.

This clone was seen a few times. CDR3 amino acids: CATSRGPGTANTIYF. In DNA form, the CDR3 reads TGTGCCACCAGCAGAGGACCGGGAACCGCAAACACCATATATTTT. V and J are TRBV15 and TRBJ1-3; D is unresolved. The V gene lost 1 base and the J gene lost 6 bases, with 13 bases spanning the gap. The CDR3 runs to 15 residues. Germline lookup yields CDR1 LNHNV and CDR2 YYDKDF (reference sequence).

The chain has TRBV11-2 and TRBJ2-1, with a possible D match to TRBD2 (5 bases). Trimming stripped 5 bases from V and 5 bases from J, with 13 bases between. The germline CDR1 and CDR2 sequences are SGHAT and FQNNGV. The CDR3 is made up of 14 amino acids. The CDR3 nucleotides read TGTGCCAGCAGCCCCCTACGGGGAAACAATGAGCAGTTCTTC. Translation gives CASSPLRGNNEQFF.

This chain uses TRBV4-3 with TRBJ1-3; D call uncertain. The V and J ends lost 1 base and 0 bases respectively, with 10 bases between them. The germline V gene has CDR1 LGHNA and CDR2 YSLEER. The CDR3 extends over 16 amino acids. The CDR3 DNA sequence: TGCGCCAGCAGCCAAGGGGTGGGAATCTCTGGAAACACCATATATTTT. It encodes CASSQGVGISGNTIYF.

The CDR3 protein is CASSDWWTAEAFF. The DNA for the CDR3 is TGTGCCAGCAGTGATTGGTGGACAGCTGAAGCTTTCTTT. J is TRBJ1-1 and V is TRBV2; D is possibly TRBD1 (6 bases). Trimming stripped 3 bases from V and 6 bases from J, with 11 bases between. This CDR3 has 13 amino acids. Looked up from germline, CDR1 is SNHLY and CDR2 is FYNNEI.

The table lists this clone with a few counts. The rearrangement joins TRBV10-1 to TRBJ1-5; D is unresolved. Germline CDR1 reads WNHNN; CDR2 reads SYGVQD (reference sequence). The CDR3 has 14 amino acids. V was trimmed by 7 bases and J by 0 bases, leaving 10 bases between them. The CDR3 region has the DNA TGCGCCAGCAAGACGGATTATAGCAATCAGCCCCAGCATTTT. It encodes CASKTDYSNQPQHF.

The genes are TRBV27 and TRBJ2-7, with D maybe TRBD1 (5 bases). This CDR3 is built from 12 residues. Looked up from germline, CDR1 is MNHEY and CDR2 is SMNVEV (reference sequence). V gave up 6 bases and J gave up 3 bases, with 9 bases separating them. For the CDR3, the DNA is TGTGCCAGCAGGGGGCTATACTACGAGCAGTACTTC. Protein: CASRGLYYEQYF.

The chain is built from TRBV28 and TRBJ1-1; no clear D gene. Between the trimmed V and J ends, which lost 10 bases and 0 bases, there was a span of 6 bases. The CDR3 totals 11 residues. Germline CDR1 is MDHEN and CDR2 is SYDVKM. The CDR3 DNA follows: TGTGCCACCCTGATGAACACTGAAGCTTTCTTT. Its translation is CATLMNTEAFF.

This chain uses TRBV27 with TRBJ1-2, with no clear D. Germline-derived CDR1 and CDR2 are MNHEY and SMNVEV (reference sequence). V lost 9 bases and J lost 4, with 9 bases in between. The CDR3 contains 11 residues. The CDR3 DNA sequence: TGTGCCAGTGGTCCGCGCTATGGCTACACCTTC. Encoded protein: CASGPRYGYTF.

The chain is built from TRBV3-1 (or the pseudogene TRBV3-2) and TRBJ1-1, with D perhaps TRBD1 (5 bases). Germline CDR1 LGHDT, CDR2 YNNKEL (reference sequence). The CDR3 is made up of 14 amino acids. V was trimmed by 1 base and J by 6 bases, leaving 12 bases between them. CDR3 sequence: CASSQGWGDAEAFF. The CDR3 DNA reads TGTGCCAGCAGCCAAGGGTGGGGGGACGCTGAAGCTTTCTTT.

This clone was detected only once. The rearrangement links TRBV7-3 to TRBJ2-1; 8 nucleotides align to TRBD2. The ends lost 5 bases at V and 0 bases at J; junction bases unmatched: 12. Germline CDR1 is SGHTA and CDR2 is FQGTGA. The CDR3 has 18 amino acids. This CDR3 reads CASSPQGREVFSYNEQFF. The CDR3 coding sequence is TGTGCCAGCAGCCCCCAAGGGCGGGAGGTCTTCTCCTACAATGAGCAGTTCTTC.

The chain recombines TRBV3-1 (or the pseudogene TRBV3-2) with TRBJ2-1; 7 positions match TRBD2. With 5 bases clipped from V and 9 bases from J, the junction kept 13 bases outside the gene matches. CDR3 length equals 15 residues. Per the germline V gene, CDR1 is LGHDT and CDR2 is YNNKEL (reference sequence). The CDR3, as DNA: TGTGCCAGCAGCTCGGGACGCGGGAGAGGGCTTGAGCAGTTCTTC. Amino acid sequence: CASSSGRGRGLEQFF.

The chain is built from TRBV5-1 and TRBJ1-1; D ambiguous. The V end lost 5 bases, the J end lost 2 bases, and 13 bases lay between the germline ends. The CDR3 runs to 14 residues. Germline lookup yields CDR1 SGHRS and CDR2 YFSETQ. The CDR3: CASRVGDFNTEAFF. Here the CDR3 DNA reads TGCGCCAGCAGAGTTGGGGATTTCAACACTGAAGCTTTCTTT.

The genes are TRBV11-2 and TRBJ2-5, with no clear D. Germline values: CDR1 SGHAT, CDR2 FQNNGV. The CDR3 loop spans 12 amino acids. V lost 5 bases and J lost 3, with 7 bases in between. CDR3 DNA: TGTGCCAGCAGCGACCTTAAAGAGACCCAGTACTTC. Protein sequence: CASSDLKETQYF.

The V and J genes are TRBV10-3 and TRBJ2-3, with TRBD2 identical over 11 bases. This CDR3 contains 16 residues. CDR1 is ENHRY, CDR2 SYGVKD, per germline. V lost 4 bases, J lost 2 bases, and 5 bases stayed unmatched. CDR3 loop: CAISGQTSGVTDTQYF. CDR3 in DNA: TGTGCCATCAGTGGTCAGACTAGCGGGGTCACAGATACGCAGTATTTT.

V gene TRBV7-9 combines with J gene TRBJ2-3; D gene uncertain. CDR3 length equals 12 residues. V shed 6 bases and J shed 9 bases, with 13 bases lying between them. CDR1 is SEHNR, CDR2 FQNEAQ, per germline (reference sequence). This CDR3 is CASSPPAPTQYF. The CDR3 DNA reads TGTGCCAGCAGTCCCCCGGCCCCAACGCAGTATTTT.